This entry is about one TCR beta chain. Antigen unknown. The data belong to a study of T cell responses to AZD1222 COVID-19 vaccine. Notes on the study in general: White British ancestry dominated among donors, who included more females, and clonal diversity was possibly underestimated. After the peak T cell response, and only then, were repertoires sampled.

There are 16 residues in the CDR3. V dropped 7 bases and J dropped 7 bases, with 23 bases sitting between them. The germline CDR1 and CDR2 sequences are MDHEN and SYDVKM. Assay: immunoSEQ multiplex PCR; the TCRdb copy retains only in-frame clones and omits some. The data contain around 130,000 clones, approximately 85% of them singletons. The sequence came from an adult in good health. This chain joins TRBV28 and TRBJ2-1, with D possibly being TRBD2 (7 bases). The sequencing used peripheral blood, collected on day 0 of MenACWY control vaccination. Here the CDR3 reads CASTLRGGDLGNEQFF. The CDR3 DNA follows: TGTGCCAGCACCTTGCGAGGGGGGGATTTGGGTAATGAGCAGTTCTTC.